This T cell receptor beta chain comes out of a study of T cells in Graves' hyperthyroidism and ophthalmopathy. Findings of the study overall: Before onset, ophthalmopathy was predicted by the model a median around 6.2 months earlier.

Ten or more counts support this clonotype. What it binds is unknown. Researchers took RNA transcripts and amplified the TCR beta CDR3 regions from them. RT-PCR in the first round (using the HTBI primer set) targeted the TCR CDR3. MiXCR was run by TCRdb on the multiplex PCR reads, yielding one entry per CDR3 protein. Of about 410,000 distinct CDR3 sequences listed, roughly 15% are singletons. The clonotype was recovered from a man aged 18 to 29 with Graves' ophthalmopathy. Sequencing input: blood.

The CDR3 sequence is CASSRTGGEAKNIQYF. DNA of the CDR3: TGTGCCAGCAGCCGGACAGGGGGAGAAGCCAAAAACATTCAGTACTTC. The chain is built from TRBV12-3 or TRBV12-4 and TRBJ2-4; 10 bases map to TRBD1. The CDR3 length is 16 residues. V trimming: 6 bases; J trimming: 0 bases; junction bases outside the gene matches: 5.